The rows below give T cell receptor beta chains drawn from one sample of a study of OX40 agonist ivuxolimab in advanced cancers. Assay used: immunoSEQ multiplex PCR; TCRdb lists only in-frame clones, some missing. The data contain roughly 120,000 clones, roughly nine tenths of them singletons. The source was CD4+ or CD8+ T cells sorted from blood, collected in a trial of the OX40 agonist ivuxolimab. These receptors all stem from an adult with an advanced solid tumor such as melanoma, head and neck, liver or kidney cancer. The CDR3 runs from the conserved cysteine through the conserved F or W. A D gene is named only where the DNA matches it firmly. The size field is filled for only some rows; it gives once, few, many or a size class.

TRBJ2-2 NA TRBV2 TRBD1 TGTGCCAGCAGTGAGGGACAGAGGAAAACCGGGGAGCTGTTTTTT CASSEGQRKTGELFF
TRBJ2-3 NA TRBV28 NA TGTGCCAGCACACCCCGTAGGTCTACTAGCACAGATACGCAGTATTTT CASTPRRSTSTDTQYF
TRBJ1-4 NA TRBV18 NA TGTGCCAGCTCCCCGGATTTTGGGTCCTCGATGAATGAAAAACTGTTTTTT CASSPDFGSSMNEKLFF
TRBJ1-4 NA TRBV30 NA TGTGCCTGGAGTTTAGTTCCAACTAATGAAAAACTGTTTTTT CAWSLVPTNEKLFF
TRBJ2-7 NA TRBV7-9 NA TGTGCCAGCAGCTTATCCCCCGCAATCTCCGAGCAGTACTTC CASSLSPAISEQYF
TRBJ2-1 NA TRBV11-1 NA TGTGCCAGCAGCGCGAGTTTCAATGAGCAGTTCTTC CASSASFNEQFF
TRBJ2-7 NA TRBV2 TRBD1 TGTGCCAGCAGTGAGTGGGACAGGGGGCCCTACGAGCAGTACTTC CASSEWDRGPYEQYF
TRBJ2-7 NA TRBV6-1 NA TGTGCCAGCAAGGAACAGGCAGGATCCTACGAGCAGTACTTC CASKEQAGSYEQYF
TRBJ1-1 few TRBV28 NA TGTGCCAGCAGTTCTTTCATGAACACTGAAGCTTTCTTT CASSSFMNTEAFF
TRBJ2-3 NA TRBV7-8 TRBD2 TGTGCCAGCAGCTTAGCGGCTAGCGGACTATCTAGCACAGATACGCAGTATTTT CASSLAASGLSSTDTQYF
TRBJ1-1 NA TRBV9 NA TGTGCCAGCAGCGTCCGTTCCGGGAACGCTGAAGCTTTCTTT CASSVRSGNAEAFF
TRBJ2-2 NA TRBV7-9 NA TGTGCCAGCAGCTTAGAGACCTTGAACACCGGGGAGCTGTTTTTT CASSLETLNTGELFF
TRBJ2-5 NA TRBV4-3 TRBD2 TGCGCCAGCAGCCAAGAGACTAGCGGGGGCGTAGGGGAGACCCAGTACTTC CASSQETSGGVGETQYF
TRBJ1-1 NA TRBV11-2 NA TGTGCCAGCAGCCTACAGGTGATGGACACTGAAGCTTTCTTT CASSLQVMDTEAFF
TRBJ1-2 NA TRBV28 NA TGTGCCAGCAGTATATGGGGCGCTGGCTACACCTTC CASSIWGAGYTF
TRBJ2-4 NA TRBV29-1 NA TGCAGCGTTGAACTGGGGGCTTATGGAAACATTCAGTACTTC CSVELGAYGNIQYF
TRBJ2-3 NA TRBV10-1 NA TGCGCCAGCTCTAGAAGGGGGGGCACAGATACGCAGTATTTT CASSRRGGTDTQYF
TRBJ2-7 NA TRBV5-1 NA TGCGCCAGCAGCTTGAGACCGGACGGGGGCGAGCAGTACTTC CASSLRPDGGEQYF
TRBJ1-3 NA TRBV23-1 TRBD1 TGCGCCAGCAGAGGGACAGGCTGTGGAAACACCATATATTTT CASRGTGCGNTIYF
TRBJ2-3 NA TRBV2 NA TGTGCCAGCACCCCCAGGGCGACCACAGATACGCAGTATTTT CASTPRATTDTQYF
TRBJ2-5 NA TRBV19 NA TGTGCCAGTGGCACCCTTAGTAGCCGAGAGACCCAGTACTTC CASGTLSSRETQYF
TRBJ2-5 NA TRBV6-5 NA TGTGCCAGCAGTTTTCAGGGGAGTAGGACCCAGTACTTC CASSFQGSRTQYF
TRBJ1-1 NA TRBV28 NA TGTGCCAGCACCGGACCCAGGGAGGGTTTCTTT CASTGPREGFF
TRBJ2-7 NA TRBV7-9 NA TGTGCCAGCAGCTTTCCCGGACAGTCTACAGAGCAGTACTTC CASSFPGQSTEQYF
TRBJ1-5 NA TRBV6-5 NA TGTGCCAGCACGGCGGGAAGTAGCAATCAGCCCCAGCATTTT CASTAGSSNQPQHF
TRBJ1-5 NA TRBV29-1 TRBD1 TGCAGCGCCGGACAGGGCACCAATCAGCCCCAGCATTTT CSAGQGTNQPQHF
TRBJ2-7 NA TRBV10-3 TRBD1 TGTGCCATCAGGGGCGGGACAGGGGGCTCCTACGAGCAGTACTTC CAIRGGTGGSYEQYF
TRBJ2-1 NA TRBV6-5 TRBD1 TGTGCCAGCAGTTACAGGGGGCCAAGCTCCTACAATGAGCAGTTCTTC CASSYRGPSSYNEQFF
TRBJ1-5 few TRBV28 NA TGTGCCAGCAGTATTACGAATCAGCCCCAGCATTTT CASSITNQPQHF
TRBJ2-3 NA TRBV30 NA TGTGCCTGGAGTGGCGGGCAGGCTATTGCAGATACGCAGTATTTT CAWSGGQAIADTQYF
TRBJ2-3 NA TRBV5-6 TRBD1 TGTGCCAGCAGCTTTCGACAGGGCGGCACAGATACGCAGTATTTT CASSFRQGGTDTQYF
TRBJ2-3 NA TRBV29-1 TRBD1 TGCAGCGTACAGACAGGGGGAACAGATACGCAGTATTTT CSVQTGGTDTQYF
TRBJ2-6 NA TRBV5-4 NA TGTGCCAGCAGCTTGCAGGGTCTCACTGGGGCCAACGTCCTGACTTTC CASSLQGLTGANVLTF
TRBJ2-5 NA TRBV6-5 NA TGTGCCAGCAGTTACCGCCCCCTTAGCCAGACCCAGTACTTC CASSYRPLSQTQYF
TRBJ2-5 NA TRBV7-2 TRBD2 TGTGCCAGCAGCTCGGTAGCGGGGCAAGAGACCCAGTACTTC CASSSVAGQETQYF
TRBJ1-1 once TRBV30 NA TGTGCCTGGATGACGGGGAACACTGAAGCTTTCTTT CAWMTGNTEAFF
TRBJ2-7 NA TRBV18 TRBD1 TGTGCCAGCTCACCCCGACAGGGGGCGGGGGAGCAGTACTTC CASSPRQGAGEQYF
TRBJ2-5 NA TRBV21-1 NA TGTGCCAGCAGCAACCGGGGGAGAGAGACCCAGTACTTC CASSNRGRETQYF
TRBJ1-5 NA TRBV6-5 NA TGTGCCAGCGGTAACGGGGCGGGCAATCAGCCCCAGCATTTT CASGNGAGNQPQHF
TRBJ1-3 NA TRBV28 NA TGTGCCAGCAGTCTTCCGGGACTGTTTGGAAACACCATATATTTT CASSLPGLFGNTIYF
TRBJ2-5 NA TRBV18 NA TGTGCCAGCTCACCCCCAGGGGAAGAGACCCAGTACTTC CASSPPGEETQYF
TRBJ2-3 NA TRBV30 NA TGTGCCTGGACAGCTAGCACAGATACGCAGTATTTT CAWTASTDTQYF
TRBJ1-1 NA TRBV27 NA TGTGCCAGCAGCCTACTTCATGCGGGCACTGAAGCTTTCTTT CASSLLHAGTEAFF
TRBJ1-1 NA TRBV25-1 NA TGTGCCAGCAGTGGCCTGAGGAACACTGAAGCTTTCTTT CASSGLRNTEAFF
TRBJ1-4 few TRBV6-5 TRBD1 TGTGCCAGCAGTTACCAGGGACAGGGGACCGAAAAACTGTTTTTT CASSYQGQGTEKLFF
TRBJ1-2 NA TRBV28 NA TGTGCCAGCAGTTTTCGGGGGAACTATGGCTACACCTTC CASSFRGNYGYTF
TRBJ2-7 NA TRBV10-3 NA TGTGCCATCAGTGAGATTGAGGGGGGCGCCCTCGAGCAGTACTTC CAISEIEGGALEQYF
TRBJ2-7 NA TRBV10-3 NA TGTGCCATCAGCCCGGGGGTCGAGCAGTACTTC CAISPGVEQYF
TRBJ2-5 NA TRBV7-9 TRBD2 TGTGCCAGCAGCTTAAGGACTAGCGGGGTCGAGCCCCAGTACTTC CASSLRTSGVEPQYF